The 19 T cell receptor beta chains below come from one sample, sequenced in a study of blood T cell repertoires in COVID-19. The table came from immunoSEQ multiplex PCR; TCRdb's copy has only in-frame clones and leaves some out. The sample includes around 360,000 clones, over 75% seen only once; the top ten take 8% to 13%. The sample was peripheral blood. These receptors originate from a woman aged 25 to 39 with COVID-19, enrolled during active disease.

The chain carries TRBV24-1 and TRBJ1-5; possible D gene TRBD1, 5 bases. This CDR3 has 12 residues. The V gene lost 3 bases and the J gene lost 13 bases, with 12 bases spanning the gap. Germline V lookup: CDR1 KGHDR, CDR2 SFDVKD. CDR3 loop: CATSDETGTQHF. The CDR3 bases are TGTGCCACCAGTGATGAAACAGGCACACAGCATTTT.

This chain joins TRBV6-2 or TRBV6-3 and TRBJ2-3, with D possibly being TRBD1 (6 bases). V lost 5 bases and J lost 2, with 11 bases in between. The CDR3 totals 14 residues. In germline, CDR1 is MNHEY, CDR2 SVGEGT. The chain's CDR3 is CASSTTGSTDTQYF. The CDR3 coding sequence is TGTGCCAGCAGTACGACAGGATCCACAGATACGCAGTATTTT.

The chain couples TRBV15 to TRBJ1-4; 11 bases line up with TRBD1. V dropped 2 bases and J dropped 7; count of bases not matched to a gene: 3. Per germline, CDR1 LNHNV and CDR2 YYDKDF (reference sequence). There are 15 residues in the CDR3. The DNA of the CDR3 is TGTGCCACCAGCAGATCCGGGACAGGGGGTGAAAAACTGTTTTTT. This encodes CATSRSGTGGEKLFF.

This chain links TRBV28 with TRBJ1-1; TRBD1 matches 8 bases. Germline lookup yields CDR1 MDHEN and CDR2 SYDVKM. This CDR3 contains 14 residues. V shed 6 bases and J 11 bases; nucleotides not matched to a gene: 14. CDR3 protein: CASSLPDRGREAFF. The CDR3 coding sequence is TGTGCCAGCAGCTTACCCGACAGGGGTCGGGAGGCTTTCTTT.

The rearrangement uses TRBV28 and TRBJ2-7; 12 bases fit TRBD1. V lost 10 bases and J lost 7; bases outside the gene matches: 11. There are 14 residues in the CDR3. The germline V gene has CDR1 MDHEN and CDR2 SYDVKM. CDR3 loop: CATLGDRGRGEQYF. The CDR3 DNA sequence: TGTGCCACCCTAGGGGACAGGGGGCGTGGAGAGCAGTACTTC. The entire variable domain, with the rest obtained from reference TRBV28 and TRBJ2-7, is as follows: DVKVTQSSRYLVKRTGEKVFLECVQDMDHENMFWYRQDPGLGLRLIYFSYDVKMKEKGDIPEGYSVSREKKERFSLILESASTNQTSMYLCATLGDRGRGEQYFGPGTRLTVT.

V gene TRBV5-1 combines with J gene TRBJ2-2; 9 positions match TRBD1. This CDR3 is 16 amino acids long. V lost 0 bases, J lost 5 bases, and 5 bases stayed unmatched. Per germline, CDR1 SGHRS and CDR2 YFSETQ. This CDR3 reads CASSLGGQGRTGELFF. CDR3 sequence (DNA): TGCGCCAGCAGCTTGGGGGGACAGGGTAGGACCGGGGAGCTGTTTTTT.

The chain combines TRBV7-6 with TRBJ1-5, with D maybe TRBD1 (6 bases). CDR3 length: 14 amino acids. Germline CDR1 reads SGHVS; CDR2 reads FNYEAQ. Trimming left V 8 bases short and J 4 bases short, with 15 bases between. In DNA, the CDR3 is TGTGCCAGCTCCCTGGGAGGGGGGAATCAGCCCCAGCATTTT. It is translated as CASSLGGGNQPQHF.

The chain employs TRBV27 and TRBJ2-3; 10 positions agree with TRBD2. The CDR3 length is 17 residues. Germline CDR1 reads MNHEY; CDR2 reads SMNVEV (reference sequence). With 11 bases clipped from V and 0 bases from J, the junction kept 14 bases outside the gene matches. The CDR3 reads CAGSHTSGTSSTDTQYF. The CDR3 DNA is TGTGCCGGGAGTCATACTAGCGGGACATCTAGCACAGATACGCAGTATTTT.

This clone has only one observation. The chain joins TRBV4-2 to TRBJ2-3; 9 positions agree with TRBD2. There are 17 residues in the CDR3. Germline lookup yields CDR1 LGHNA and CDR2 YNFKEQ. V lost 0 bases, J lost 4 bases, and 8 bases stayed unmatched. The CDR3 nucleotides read TGTGCCAGCAGCCAAGATAGGGCGGGAGGGCCCTCAGATACGCAGTATTTT. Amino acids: CASSQDRAGGPSDTQYF.

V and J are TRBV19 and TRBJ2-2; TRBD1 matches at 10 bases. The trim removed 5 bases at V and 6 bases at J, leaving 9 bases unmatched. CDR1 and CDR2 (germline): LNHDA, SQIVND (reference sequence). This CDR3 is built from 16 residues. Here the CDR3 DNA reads TGTGCCAGTAGTGCCACTACGGGACAGGGGCCCGGGGAGCTGTTTTTT. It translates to CASSATTGQGPGELFF.

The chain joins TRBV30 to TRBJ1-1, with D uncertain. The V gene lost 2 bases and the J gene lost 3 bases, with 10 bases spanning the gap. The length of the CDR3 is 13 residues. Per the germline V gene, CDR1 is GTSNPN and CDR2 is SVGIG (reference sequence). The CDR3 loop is CAWSPSFHTEAFF. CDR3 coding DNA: TGTGCCTGGAGTCCCTCGTTCCACACTGAAGCTTTCTTT. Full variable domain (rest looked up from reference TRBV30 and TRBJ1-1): SQTIHQWPATLVQPVGSPLSLECTVEGTSNPNLYWYRQAAGRGLQLLFYSVGIGQISSEVPQNLSASRPQDRQFILSSKKLLLSDSGFYLCAWSPSFHTEAFFGQGTRLTVV.

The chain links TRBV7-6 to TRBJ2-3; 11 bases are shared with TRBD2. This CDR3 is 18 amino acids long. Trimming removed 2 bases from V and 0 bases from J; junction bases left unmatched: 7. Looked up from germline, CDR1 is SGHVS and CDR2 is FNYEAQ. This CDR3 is CASSLRTSGPQSTDTQYF. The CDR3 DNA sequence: TGTGCCAGCAGCTTACGGACTAGCGGGCCCCAAAGCACAGATACGCAGTATTTT.

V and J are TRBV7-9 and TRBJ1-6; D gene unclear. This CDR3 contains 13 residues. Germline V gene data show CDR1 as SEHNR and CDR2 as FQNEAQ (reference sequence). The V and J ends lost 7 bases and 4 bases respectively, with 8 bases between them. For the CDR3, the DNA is TGTGCCAGCAACCGCGATTATAATTCACCCCTCCACTTT. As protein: CASNRDYNSPLHF.

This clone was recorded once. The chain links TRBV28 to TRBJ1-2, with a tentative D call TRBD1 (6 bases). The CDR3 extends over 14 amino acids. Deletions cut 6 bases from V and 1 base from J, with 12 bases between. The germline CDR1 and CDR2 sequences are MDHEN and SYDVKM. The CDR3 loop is CASRTGIINYGYTF. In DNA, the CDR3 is TGTGCCAGCAGAACAGGGATAATTAACTATGGCTACACCTTC.

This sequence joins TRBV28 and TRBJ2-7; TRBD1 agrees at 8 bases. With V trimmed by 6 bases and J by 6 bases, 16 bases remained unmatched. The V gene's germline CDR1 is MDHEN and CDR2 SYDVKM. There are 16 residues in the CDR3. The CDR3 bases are TGTGCCAGCAGGCGTCAGACAGGGGACTTCGGGGGCGAGCAGTACTTC. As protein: CASRRQTGDFGGEQYF.

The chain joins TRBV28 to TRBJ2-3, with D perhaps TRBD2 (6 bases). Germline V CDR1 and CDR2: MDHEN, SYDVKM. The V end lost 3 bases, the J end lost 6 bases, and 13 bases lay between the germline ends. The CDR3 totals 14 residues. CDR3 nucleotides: TGTGCCAGCAGTTTTCGCGGGATAATTGATACGCAGTATTTT. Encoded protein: CASSFRGIIDTQYF.

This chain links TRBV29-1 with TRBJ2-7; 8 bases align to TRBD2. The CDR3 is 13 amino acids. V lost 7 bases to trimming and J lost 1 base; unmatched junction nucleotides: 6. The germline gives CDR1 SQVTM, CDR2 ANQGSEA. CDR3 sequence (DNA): TGCAGCGCGACGGGAGGGCCGTCCTACGAGCAGTACTTC. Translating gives CSATGGPSYEQYF.

The CDR3 here is CASSLRPGELFF. The CDR3 region has the DNA TGTGCCAGCAGCCTGCGCCCCGGGGAGCTGTTTTTT. This chain joins TRBV7-3 and TRBJ2-2; D is uncertain. CDR3 length: 12 amino acids. V lost 5 bases, J lost 6 bases, and 7 bases lay in between. CDR1 is SGHTA, CDR2 FQGTGA, per germline.

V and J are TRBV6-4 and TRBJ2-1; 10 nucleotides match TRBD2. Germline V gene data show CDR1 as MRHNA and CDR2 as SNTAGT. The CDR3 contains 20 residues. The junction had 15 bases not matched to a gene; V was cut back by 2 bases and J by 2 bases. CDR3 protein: CASSDPRTSGRWGTYNEQFF. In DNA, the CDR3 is TGTGCCAGCAGTGACCCCAGGACTAGCGGCCGGTGGGGCACCTACAATGAGCAGTTCTTC.